One and the same sample provided the 6 T cell receptor beta chains below, sequenced in a study of EBV T-cell therapy then PD-1 blockade in nasopharyngeal carcinoma. The time point is: 266 days after commencement of treatment, after nivolumab therapy. The treatment is: AdE1-LMPpoly-expanded autologous EBV-specific T-cell therapy followed by anti-PD-1 nivolumab. Which antigens these TCRs recognize remains unknown. Sequencing was performed with immunoSEQ multiplex PCR; in TCRdb, only in-frame clones are kept and a portion is missing. This table has over 20,000 clones, about 80% appearing once. Sequenced here: CD8+ T cells from blood, sampled at roughly day 250 from a patient whose treatment included autologous EBV-specific T cells and nivolumab. These receptor sequences come from a man aged 40-55 years with nasopharyngeal carcinoma.

The count of this clone is one. The CDR3 is CASSLGDSNYGYTF. As DNA, the CDR3 is TGTGCCAGCAGCTTAGGGGACTCTAACTATGGCTACACCTTC. The chain links TRBV7-6 to TRBJ1-2; D may be TRBD1 (5 bases). Trimming stripped 1 base from V and 0 bases from J, with 6 bases between. Per the germline V gene, CDR1 is SGHVS and CDR2 is FNYEAQ. The CDR3 is 14 amino acids. The full variable domain, rest sourced from reference TRBV7-6 and TRBJ1-2, is GAGVSQSPRYKVTKRGQDVALRCDPISGHVSLYWYRQALGQGPEFLTYFNYEAQQDKSGLPNDRFSAERPEGSISTLTIQRTEQRDSAMYRCASSLGDSNYGYTFGSGTRLTVV.

The rearrangement links TRBV24-1 to TRBJ2-1, with 8 bases aligning to TRBD1. CDR3 length: 17 amino acids. Germline V gene lookup returns CDR1 KGHDR and CDR2 SFDVKD. Trimming at V came to 4 bases and at J to 2 bases, leaving 9 bases not matched to a gene. The CDR3 sequence: CATSDHLDRGPYNEQFF. Written as DNA, the CDR3 is TGTGCCACCAGTGACCATCTCGACAGGGGACCCTACAATGAGCAGTTCTTC.

The chain employs TRBV30 and TRBJ1-3; D gene uncertain. Germline CDR1 is GTSNPN and CDR2 is SVGIG (reference sequence). This CDR3 is 15 amino acids long. Trimming cost V 8 bases and J 2 bases, with 19 bases left between them. This chain's CDR3 is CASESDGIAGNTIYF. The CDR3 DNA reads as TGTGCCAGCGAATCTGACGGAATTGCTGGAAACACCATATATTTT.

The DNA for the CDR3 is TGTGCCAGCAGCTCAGGACAGGGATGGATGAACACTGAAGCTTTCTTT. It specifies CASSSGQGWMNTEAFF. The rearrangement uses TRBV3-1 (or the pseudogene TRBV3-2) and TRBJ1-1; TRBD1 agrees at 8 bases. Germline CDR1 reads LGHDT; CDR2 reads YNNKEL (reference sequence). This CDR3 has 16 amino acids. Trimming took 5 bases from V and 0 from J; bases not matched to a gene: 8.

The table lists this clone with a few counts. This chain links TRBV9 with TRBJ1-5, with a tentative D call TRBD1 (5 bases). The CDR3 covers 13 residues. The V end was cut by 2 bases, the J end by 7 bases, with 10 bases between. Per germline, CDR1 SGDLS and CDR2 YYNGEE. CDR3 sequence (DNA): TGTGCCAGCAGCGTTACAGGAGAGCAGCCCCAGCATTTT. As protein: CASSVTGEQPQHF. Looking up the rest from reference TRBV9 and TRBJ1-5 gives the full variable domain: DSGVTQTPKHLITATGQRVTLRCSPRSGDLSVYWYQQSLDQGLQFLIQYYNGEERAKGNILERFSAQQFPDLHSELNLSSLELGDSALYFCASSVTGEQPQHFGDGTRLSIL.

V and J are TRBV3-1 (or the pseudogene TRBV3-2) and TRBJ1-2, with D unclear. CDR3 length: 13 amino acids. Germline lookup yields CDR1 LGHDT and CDR2 YNNKEL (reference sequence). V lost 2 bases, J lost 8 bases, and 12 bases lay in between. The CDR3 coding sequence is TGTGCCAGCAGCCAATGGTGGGGTTCCGGCTACACCTTC. This gives the protein CASSQWWGSGYTF.